These 25 T cell receptor beta chains share one sample of origin, sequenced in a study of shared clonotypes between healthy human individuals. Using immunoSEQ multiplex PCR, the repertoire was profiled, and TCRdb retains in-frame clones only, with some absent. The data hold 2 million to 2.5 million clones, with approximately 96% observed a single time. Material: naive CD4+ T cells sorted from blood. The subset here: CD45RA+ positively selected. The receptors were sampled from a man younger than 35 in good health.

The chain couples TRBV7-9 to TRBJ2-5; 9 positions agree with TRBD1. The germline gives CDR1 SEHNR, CDR2 FQNEAQ (reference sequence). CDR3 length equals 15 residues. The trim removed 5 bases at V and 1 base at J, leaving 5 bases unmatched. CDR3 amino acids: CASSLGTGSQETQYF. DNA for the CDR3: TGTGCCAGCAGCCTCGGGACAGGGAGCCAAGAGACCCAGTACTTC.

V usage is TRBV28 and J usage is TRBJ2-1, with 8 bases aligning to TRBD2. The CDR3 runs 15 residues. Per the germline V gene, CDR1 is MDHEN and CDR2 is SYDVKM. V lost 3 bases, J lost 7 bases, and 8 bases stayed unmatched. The CDR3 sequence: CASSFWTSRGNEQFF. In nucleotides, the CDR3 is TGTGCCAGCAGTTTCTGGACTAGCCGGGGAAATGAGCAGTTCTTC.

The V gene is TRBV6-5, the J gene TRBJ1-6; 8 nucleotides agree with TRBD1. The CDR3 covers 15 residues. Germline CDR1 and CDR2: MNHEY and SVGAGI. V trimming: 5 bases; J trimming: 10 bases; junction bases outside the gene matches: 10. The CDR3 loop reads CASSRPGQGHSPLHF. Written as DNA, the CDR3 is TGTGCCAGCAGTCGCCCCGGACAGGGCCACTCACCCCTCCACTTT.

The rearrangement uses TRBV5-1 and TRBJ1-1, with unresolved D. CDR1 and CDR2 (germline): SGHRS, YFSETQ. Trimming removed 1 base from V and 5 bases from J, with 12 bases in between. The CDR3 length is 14 residues. This CDR3 is CASSLSGVRTEAFF. The CDR3 nucleotides read TGCGCCAGCAGCTTGTCAGGAGTGAGGACTGAAGCTTTCTTT.

This CDR3 reads CASARTSGSKEQFF. The CDR3 bases are TGCGCCAGCGCTCGGACTAGCGGGAGTAAGGAGCAGTTCTTC. The chain couples TRBV10-1 to TRBJ2-1, with 13 bases identical to TRBD2. The ends lost 8 bases at V and 10 bases at J; junction bases unmatched: 8. The CDR3 is 14 residues long. Germline V gene lookup returns CDR1 WNHNN and CDR2 SYGVQD (reference sequence).

Comments on this clone: The sample holds other DNA sequences that translate to the same CDR3. The chain couples TRBV7-6 to TRBJ1-1; D may be TRBD1 (6 bases). CDR1 and CDR2 (germline): SGHVS, FNYEAQ. Trimming pared 1 base from V and 1 base from J, leaving 7 bases between. This CDR3 is 14 amino acids long. DNA for the CDR3: TGTGCCAGCAGCTTAGGCAGGGGGAACACTGAAGCTTTCTTT. It specifies CASSLGRGNTEAFF.

The chain recombines TRBV5-4 with TRBJ1-6; a possible D gene is TRBD1 (5 bases). The CDR3 sequence is 17 residues long. With 4 bases removed from V and 0 bases from J, the gap between germline ends came to 14 bases. Germline V gene sequence: CDR1 SGHNT, CDR2 YYREEE (reference sequence). The CDR3 protein is CASSKGLPSSYNSPLHF. The CDR3 coding sequence is TGTGCCAGCAGCAAGGGACTCCCGAGCTCCTATAATTCACCCCTCCACTTT.

The chain carries TRBV30 and TRBJ2-7; D perhaps matches TRBD2 (7 bases). The germline V gene has CDR1 GTSNPN and CDR2 SVGIG (reference sequence). V gave up 0 bases and J gave up 6 bases, with 12 bases separating them. The CDR3 extends over 13 amino acids. For the CDR3, the DNA is TGTGCCTGGAGTGTACGGGGGGCTGGCGAGCAGTACTTC. It codes for CAWSVRGAGEQYF. The full variable domain, in which reference TRBV30 and TRBJ2-7 provide the parts outside the CDR3, is SQTIHQWPATLVQPVGSPLSLECTVEGTSNPNLYWYRQAAGRGLQLLFYSVGIGQISSEVPQNLSASRPQDRQFILSSKKLLLSDSGFYLCAWSVRGAGEQYFGPGTRLTVT.

V gene TRBV5-1 combines with J gene TRBJ2-1; the D is unclear. The V end was cut by 1 base, the J end by 11 bases, with 7 bases between. Looked up from germline, CDR1 is SGHRS and CDR2 is YFSETQ. This CDR3 comprises 11 residues. CDR3: CASSLNQQQFF. CDR3 nucleotide sequence: TGCGCCAGCAGCTTGAATCAGCAGCAGTTCTTC.

The chain recombines TRBV28 with TRBJ1-3, with D possibly matching TRBD1 (5 bases). The CDR3 is 20 amino acids. The germline V gene encodes CDR1 MDHEN and CDR2 SYDVKM. Trimming stripped 5 bases from V and 0 bases from J, with 26 bases between. The CDR3, as DNA: TGTGCCAGCAGTGAGGGATGGGCAGGGCCCCTTATCTCCTCTGGAAACACCATATATTTT. The encoded protein is CASSEGWAGPLISSGNTIYF.

The chain is built from TRBV7-2 and TRBJ2-1, with 8 positions matching TRBD2. Germline V lookup: CDR1 SGHTA, CDR2 FQGNSA. The ends lost 2 bases at V and 3 bases at J; junction bases unmatched: 9. CDR3 length: 17 residues. This CDR3 reads CASSLLGTSLSYNEQFF. The CDR3, as DNA: TGTGCCAGCAGCTTACTCGGGACTAGTCTGAGCTACAATGAGCAGTTCTTC.

The genes are TRBV18 and TRBJ2-4; 10 bases match TRBD1. V was clipped by 6 bases and J by 8 bases; unmatched bases: 7. Germline V CDR1 and CDR2: KGHSH, LQKENI. CDR3 length: 14 residues. CDR3 coding DNA: TGTGCCAGCTCCCCCGGGACAGGGGTATACATTCAGTACTTC. Its translation is CASSPGTGVYIQYF.

This rearrangement joins TRBV2 to TRBJ2-3, with D possibly called TRBD1 or TRBD2 (5 bases each). V lost 5 bases to trimming and J lost 2 bases, with 17 bases between them. This CDR3 contains 16 residues. Germline V gene lookup returns CDR1 SNHLY and CDR2 FYNNEI. The CDR3 DNA is TGTGCCAGCAGTCCGAGAGGGCAGGGAAACACAGATACGCAGTATTTT. Its translation: CASSPRGQGNTDTQYF.

The V and J genes are TRBV7-2 and TRBJ2-7, with a possible D match to TRBD1 (5 bases). CDR1 SGHTA and CDR2 FQGNSA come from the germline V gene. This CDR3 contains 13 residues. Trimming took off 1 base at V and 6 bases at J, with 10 bases between the two ends. The CDR3 sequence: CASSLGRGTEQYF. DNA for the CDR3: TGTGCCAGCAGCTTAGGTAGGGGCACCGAGCAGTACTTC.

Points on this clone: This sample includes further DNA sequences coding for the same CDR3. The V call is TRBV18, the J call TRBJ2-5, with D unresolved. V was shortened by 2 bases and J by 2 bases, with 6 bases between the two germline ends. Germline CDR1 reads KGHSH; CDR2 reads LQKENI. The CDR3 sequence is 13 residues long. This CDR3 reads CASSPKSQETQYF. CDR3 nucleotides: TGTGCCAGCTCACCAAAGAGTCAAGAGACCCAGTACTTC.

J is TRBJ2-1 and V is TRBV25-1, with 7 bases fitting TRBD2. CDR1 is MGHDK, CDR2 SYGVNS, per germline. V lost 8 bases to trimming and J lost 4 bases; unmatched junction nucleotides: 2. This CDR3 contains 12 residues. The CDR3 sequence is CASGGSYNEQFF. The CDR3 DNA sequence: TGTGCCAGCGGCGGGAGTTACAATGAGCAGTTCTTC.

This chain connects TRBV7-9 to TRBJ1-4; no reliable D call. The CDR3 is 13 residues long. V was cut by 7 bases and J by 8 bases, with 14 bases left in between. Germline V gene lookup returns CDR1 SEHNR and CDR2 FQNEAQ (reference sequence). CDR3 in DNA: TGTGCCAGCACCACGAATAAGGAAGAAAAACTGTTTTTT. Translated, it gives CASTTNKEEKLFF.

Comment on this clone: Other DNA sequences from this sample encode an identical CDR3 as well. The chain carries TRBV6-1 and TRBJ1-1; TRBD1 might be the D (5 bases). The CDR3 has 13 amino acids. With 3 bases removed from V and 2 bases from J, the gap between germline ends came to 7 bases. Germline loops: CDR1 MNHNS, CDR2 SASEGT. CDR3 nucleotides: TGTGCCAGCAGTGACCAGGGTAACACTGAAGCTTTCTTT. Its protein is CASSDQGNTEAFF.

The chain couples TRBV28 to TRBJ2-3; the D call may be TRBD1 or TRBD2 (5 bases each). Trimming removed 1 base from V and 1 base from J, with 15 bases in between. This CDR3 is built from 17 residues. CDR1 and CDR2 from the germline V gene are MDHEN and SYDVKM. CDR3 amino acids: CASSLLTRGSGTDTQYF. CDR3 sequence (DNA): TGTGCCAGCAGTTTATTAACGAGGGGAAGTGGCACAGATACGCAGTATTTT.

The chain combines TRBV4-1 with TRBJ1-6, with TRBD1 identical over 7 bases. V gave up 1 base and J gave up 10 bases; unmatched junction bases: 7. The CDR3 runs 15 residues. Germline loops: CDR1 MGHRA, CDR2 YSYEKL. CDR3 sequence: CASSQARDSLSPLHF. Written as DNA, the CDR3 is TGCGCCAGCAGCCAAGCGAGGGACAGTCTCTCACCCCTCCACTTT.

The rearrangement links TRBV10-3 to TRBJ1-1, with TRBD1 matching 8 bases. The CDR3 length is 17 residues. Trimming took 0 bases from V and 5 from J; bases not matched to a gene: 11. Germline assignment: CDR1 ENHRY and CDR2 SYGVKD. This chain's CDR3 is CAISESGAGGRWTEAFF. The CDR3 DNA reads as TGTGCCATCAGTGAGTCGGGGGCAGGGGGCCGATGGACTGAAGCTTTCTTT.

This clone appeared once. V gene TRBV6-5 combines with J gene TRBJ2-3, with TRBD1 identical over 7 bases. The CDR3 is made up of 13 amino acids. With V trimmed by 5 bases and J by 7 bases, 6 bases remained unmatched. Germline V CDR1 and CDR2: MNHEY, SVGAGI. In DNA form, the CDR3 reads TGTGCCAGCAGTCCTGACAGGGCCCATACGCAGTATTTT. Protein: CASSPDRAHTQYF.

The chain links TRBV6-1 to TRBJ1-5; 10 nucleotides match TRBD1. Trimming removed 5 bases from V and 3 bases from J; junction bases left unmatched: 4. The CDR3 runs to 15 residues. Germline V gene sequence: CDR1 MNHNS, CDR2 SASEGT. CDR3 amino acids: CASSLTGGNNQPQHF. CDR3 DNA sequence: TGTGCCAGCAGTTTGACAGGGGGCAACAATCAGCCCCAGCATTTT.

The chain employs TRBV6-1 and TRBJ1-5; D is ambiguous. The CDR3 loop spans 17 amino acids. Germline V lookup: CDR1 MNHNS, CDR2 SASEGT. V was shortened by 1 base and J by 2 bases, with 15 bases between the two germline ends. This chain's CDR3 is CASSEGPGGYGNQPQHF. The CDR3 DNA reads as TGTGCCAGCAGTGAAGGACCTGGAGGATATGGCAATCAGCCCCAGCATTTT.

The table lists this clone with a count of one. The gene calls are TRBV15 and TRBJ1-1, with TRBD1 identical over 8 bases. V gave up 8 bases and J gave up 4 bases; unmatched junction bases: 0. This CDR3 spans 11 amino acids. Germline-derived CDR1 and CDR2 are LNHNV and YYDKDF (reference sequence). The CDR3 sequence is CATGQGTEAFF. The CDR3 DNA sequence: TGTGCCACCGGACAGGGCACTGAAGCTTTCTTT.